A single sample is the source of the 30 T cell receptor beta chains below, sequenced in a study of shared clonotypes between healthy human individuals. Libraries were prepared by immunoSEQ multiplex PCR; TCRdb keeps only in-frame clonotypes and omits some of them. The table has 400,000 to 550,000 clones, 70% to 80% seen once. Sequenced material: PBMCs. The origin of the receptors is a woman aged 35 to 49 in good health. Some clones in this sample may be carry-over from other donors' samples.

CDR3 sequence: CSVVQHHWERYSYEQYF. The CDR3 bases are TGCAGCGTTGTGCAACACCACTGGGAGCGGTACTCCTACGAGCAGTACTTC. The V and J genes are TRBV29-1 and TRBJ2-7; D possibly corresponds to TRBD2 (5 bases). V was shortened by 4 bases and J by 0 bases, with 22 bases between the two germline ends. There are 17 residues in the CDR3. From germline, CDR1 is SQVTM and CDR2 ANQGSEA.

This rearrangement joins TRBV27 to TRBJ1-4; 10 positions agree with TRBD1. J was trimmed by 0 bases and V by 6 bases; bases with no gene match: 4. The CDR3 length is 16 residues. Germline V gene lookup returns CDR1 MNHEY and CDR2 SMNVEV (reference sequence). The CDR3 reads CASRGQGPTTNEKLFF. In DNA form, the CDR3 reads TGTGCCAGCAGGGGACAGGGGCCCACAACTAATGAAAAACTGTTTTTT.

This clone was counted only a few times. The chain is built from TRBV5-1 and TRBJ1-6; 9 bases line up with TRBD1. This CDR3 has 15 residues. Germline CDR1 reads SGHRS; CDR2 reads YFSETQ. After removal of 6 bases from V and 5 bases from J, the junction contained 6 bases not matched to a gene. CDR3 amino acids: CASTQGTGNNSPLHF. In DNA, the CDR3 is TGCGCCAGCACCCAAGGGACAGGGAATAATTCACCCCTCCACTTT. The whole variable domain, filled in from reference TRBV5-1 and TRBJ1-6, reads KAGVTQTPRYLIKTRGQQVTLSCSPISGHRSVSWYQQTPGQGLQFLFEYFSETQRNKGNFPGRFSGRQFSNSRSEMNVSTLELGDSALYLCASTQGTGNNSPLHFGNGTRLTVT.

The V gene is TRBV7-2, the J gene TRBJ2-3, with D perhaps being TRBD1 or TRBD2 (5 bases each). The CDR3 covers 15 residues. The germline gives CDR1 SGHTA, CDR2 FQGNSA. V lost 5 bases and J 2 bases, leaving 14 bases between the germline ends. In nucleotides, the CDR3 is TGTGCCAGCAGCACACAGTACGGGACCACAGATACGCAGTATTTT. As protein: CASSTQYGTTDTQYF.

V usage is TRBV19 and J usage is TRBJ2-5; D might be TRBD1 or TRBD2, each matching 5 bases. V was trimmed by 8 bases and J by 5 bases, leaving 18 bases between them. The CDR3 consists of 14 residues. The germline CDR1 and CDR2 sequences are LNHDA and SQIVND (reference sequence). In nucleotides, the CDR3 is TGTGCCAGTGCCTTCAGTGGGACCGGGGAGACCCAGTACTTC. It translates to CASAFSGTGETQYF.

This clone was detected only a few times. V is TRBV6-1 and J is TRBJ2-7, with unresolved D. V lost 6 bases, J lost 7 bases, and 22 bases lay in between. There are 15 residues in the CDR3. Per the germline V gene, CDR1 is MNHNS and CDR2 is SASEGT. The CDR3 DNA sequence: TGTGCCAGCAGCCTCAGTCTAGACAAACTGAAAGAGCAGTACTTC. Its translation is CASSLSLDKLKEQYF.

V and J are TRBV11-2 and TRBJ1-1; no reliable D call. Trimming removed 6 bases from V and 0 bases from J, with 11 bases in between. The germline V gene encodes CDR1 SGHAT and CDR2 FQNNGV. The CDR3 consists of 14 residues. The CDR3 reads CASRFNLMNTEAFF. CDR3 nucleotide sequence: TGTGCCAGCAGATTCAACTTAATGAACACTGAAGCTTTCTTT.

In this sample, this clone turned up once. CDR3 region: CASGPGTSGISYNEQFF. Written as DNA, the CDR3 is TGTGCTAGTGGTCCGGGGACTAGCGGTATCTCCTACAATGAGCAGTTCTTC. The V call is TRBV12-5, the J call TRBJ2-1, with 11 bases fitting TRBD2. The J segment lost 0 bases and the V segment lost 5 bases, leaving 6 bases of the junction unmatched. Germline-derived CDR1 and CDR2 are LGHNT and FRNRAP. This CDR3 contains 17 residues. Based on the CDR3 plus reference TRBV12-5 and TRBJ2-1, the full variable domain is DARVTQTPRHKVTEMGQEVTMRCQPILGHNTVFWYRQTMMQGLELLAYFRNRAPLDDSGMPKDRFSAEMPDATLATLKIQPSEPRDSAVYFCASGPGTSGISYNEQFFGPGTRLTVL.

This clone was observed a few times. This chain uses TRBV15 with TRBJ2-7; TRBD1 matches 11 bases. The CDR3 length is 16 residues. The germline gives CDR1 LNHNV, CDR2 YYDKDF (reference sequence). The J segment lost 1 base and the V segment lost 3 bases, leaving 5 bases of the junction unmatched. This chain's CDR3 is CATSRLGTGGSYEQYF. CDR3 in DNA: TGTGCCACCAGCAGGCTTGGGACAGGGGGTTCCTACGAGCAGTACTTC.

The rearrangement joins TRBV30 to TRBJ2-4; the D gene could be TRBD1 or TRBD2 (5 bases each). Per germline, CDR1 GTSNPN and CDR2 SVGIG (reference sequence). This CDR3 comprises 14 residues. Trimming removed 1 base at V and 6 bases at J, with 13 bases between. CDR3 region: CAWSAWLGPNIQYF. The DNA for the CDR3 is TGTGCCTGGAGTGCCTGGTTGGGACCAAACATTCAGTACTTC.

This clone showed up many times. The chain links TRBV7-2 to TRBJ2-5; TRBD2 aligns across 11 bases. The germline V gene encodes CDR1 SGHTA and CDR2 FQGNSA. The CDR3 has 16 residues. J lost 2 bases, V lost 0 bases, and 2 bases had no gene match. In DNA form, the CDR3 reads TGTGCCAGCAGCTTAGCGATAGCGGGAGGGCAAGAGACCCAGTACTTC. Protein product: CASSLAIAGGQETQYF. Looking up the rest from reference TRBV7-2 and TRBJ2-5 gives the full variable domain: GAGVSQSPSNKVTEKGKDVELRCDPISGHTALYWYRQSLGQGLEFLIYFQGNSAPDKSGLPSDRFSAERTGGSVSTLTIQRTQQEDSAVYLCASSLAIAGGQETQYFGPGTRLLVL.

Turning to this clone: A much bigger clone sits one base away, suggesting this may be a read error. The chain carries TRBV30 and TRBJ1-5; 11 positions match TRBD1. V lost 7 bases to trimming and J lost 0 bases; unmatched junction nucleotides: 5. The CDR3 covers 15 residues. CDR1 and CDR2 from the germline V gene are GTSNPN and SVGIG (reference sequence). CDR3: CALKGQGASNQPQHF. The DNA for the CDR3 is TGTGCCTTGAAAGGACAGGGGGCTAGCAATCAGCCCCAGCATTTT.

This clone was observed a handful of times. V usage is TRBV5-3 and J usage is TRBJ2-7; 9 bases match TRBD2. TRBV5-3 is an ORF; its function is uncertain. V was clipped by 0 bases and J by 3 bases; unmatched bases: 4. CDR3 length: 15 amino acids. The CDR3 nucleotides are TGTGCCAGAAGCTTGGCGACTAGCGGCCTCTACGAGCAGTACTTC. Translating it yields CARSLATSGLYEQYF.

The V gene is TRBV27, the J gene TRBJ2-5; TRBD2 aligns across 9 bases. V lost 5 bases and J lost 4; bases outside the gene matches: 11. The CDR3 is 16 residues long. CDR1 and CDR2 from the germline V gene are MNHEY and SMNVEV (reference sequence). The CDR3 reads CASSLASGKYGETQYF. CDR3 nucleotides: TGTGCCAGCAGTCTAGCTAGCGGGAAATACGGAGAGACCCAGTACTTC.

This clone was observed many times. The chain is built from TRBV10-3 and TRBJ1-5, with D perhaps matching TRBD1 (5 bases). V lost 5 bases, J lost 7 bases, and 18 bases lay in between. Per germline, CDR1 ENHRY and CDR2 SYGVKD. CDR3 size: 15 residues. In nucleotides, the CDR3 is TGTGCCATCAGTAACCCAGGGTGGGGGGACCAGCCCCAGCATTTT. As protein: CAISNPGWGDQPQHF.

This sequence joins TRBV28 and TRBJ2-3; weak D call: TRBD1 (7 bases). The CDR3 totals 16 residues. The ends were cut back, 3 bases at V and 2 bases at J, with 15 bases in the middle. The germline CDR1 and CDR2 sequences are MDHEN and SYDVKM. The chain's CDR3 is CASSFGQGGVTDTQYF. CDR3 sequence (DNA): TGTGCCAGCAGTTTCGGGCAGGGGGGAGTCACAGATACGCAGTATTTT. The full variable domain, in which reference TRBV28 and TRBJ2-3 provide the parts outside the CDR3, is DVKVTQSSRYLVKRTGEKVFLECVQDMDHENMFWYRQDPGLGLRLIYFSYDVKMKEKGDIPEGYSVSREKKERFSLILESASTNQTSMYLCASSFGQGGVTDTQYFGPGTRLTVL.

With regard to this clone: A much larger clone lies a single base off, so this may be a read error. The sample carries other DNA sequences with the same CDR3. The gene calls are TRBV7-2 and TRBJ2-3; D is unclear. Trimming cost V 5 bases and J 5 bases, with 14 bases left between them. CDR3 length: 14 residues. Germline V lookup: CDR1 SGHTA, CDR2 FQGNSA. The CDR3 is CASSLSGGLDTQYF. CDR3 in DNA: TGTGCCAGCAGCCTATCTGGTGGTTTAGATACGCAGTATTTT.

This clone was seen a handful of times. The chain carries TRBV27 and TRBJ2-3; TRBD2 matches 7 bases. Germline loops: CDR1 MNHEY, CDR2 SMNVEV (reference sequence). This CDR3 contains 15 residues. The V and J ends lost 6 bases and 0 bases, in that order; junction bases with no gene match: 6. The CDR3 nucleotides are TGTGCCAGCAGCCCGTGGGAGGGGAGCACAGATACGCAGTATTTT. Translation gives CASSPWEGSTDTQYF.

The V call is TRBV6-1, the J call TRBJ1-2; D perhaps matches TRBD1 (5 bases). Trimming stripped 4 bases from V and 6 bases from J, with 12 bases between. The CDR3 loop spans 13 amino acids. Germline CDR1 MNHNS, CDR2 SASEGT. Written as DNA, the CDR3 is TGTGCCAGCAGTGGACCCAGGGAGAATGGCTACACCTTC. This translates into CASSGPRENGYTF.

V and J are TRBV7-2 and TRBJ2-7; TRBD2 agrees at 8 bases. V lost 0 bases and J lost 6; bases outside the gene matches: 19. Germline V gene lookup returns CDR1 SGHTA and CDR2 FQGNSA. The CDR3 sequence is 19 residues long. The chain's CDR3 is CASSLASSGGGIAGGEQYF. The CDR3 coding sequence is TGTGCCAGCAGCTTAGCCTCATCCGGCGGGGGGATAGCGGGTGGCGAGCAGTACTTC. The variable domain in full, completed from reference TRBV7-2 and TRBJ2-7, reads GAGVSQSPSNKVTEKGKDVELRCDPISGHTALYWYRQSLGQGLEFLIYFQGNSAPDKSGLPSDRFSAERTGGSVSTLTIQRTQQEDSAVYLCASSLASSGGGIAGGEQYFGPGTRLTVT.

The chain links TRBV7-3 to TRBJ2-2; D is unclear. V gave up 3 bases and J gave up 0 bases, with 5 bases separating them. This CDR3 has 14 amino acids. Germline V gene data show CDR1 as SGHTA and CDR2 as FQGTGA. CDR3 loop: CASSFTANTGELFF. The CDR3, as DNA: TGTGCCAGCAGCTTTACCGCGAACACCGGGGAGCTGTTTTTT. Variable domain in full (rest from reference TRBV7-3 and TRBJ2-2): GAGVSQTPSNKVTEKGKYVELRCDPISGHTALYWYRQSLGQGPEFLIYFQGTGAADDSGLPNDRFFAVRPEGSVSTLKIQRTERGDSAVYLCASSFTANTGELFFGEGSRLTVL.

The chain combines TRBV5-1 with TRBJ2-5; the D gene is possibly TRBD2 (5 bases). CDR1 is SGHRS, CDR2 YFSETQ, per germline. V shed 0 bases and J shed 4 bases, with 10 bases lying between them. The CDR3 has 14 residues. CDR3 in DNA: TGCGCCAGCAGCTTGGAGCGGTTCGGAGAGACCCAGTACTTC. This sequence encodes CASSLERFGETQYF.

V and J are TRBV4-1 and TRBJ2-5, with 8 bases matching TRBD1. Germline assignment: CDR1 MGHRA and CDR2 YSYEKL. V dropped 2 bases and J dropped 5; count of bases not matched to a gene: 7. The CDR3 sequence is 15 residues long. CDR3 amino acids: CASSQRTGNMETQYF. As DNA, the CDR3 is TGCGCCAGCAGCCAAAGGACAGGGAATATGGAGACCCAGTACTTC.

J is TRBJ2-4 and V is TRBV7-9; tentatively, D is TRBD2 (6 bases). The CDR3 runs to 12 residues. The V gene lost 1 base and the J gene lost 11 bases, with 9 bases spanning the gap. Germline V CDR1 and CDR2: SEHNR, FQNEAQ (reference sequence). CDR3 protein: CASSLGTGVQYF. The CDR3 region has the DNA TGTGCCAGCAGCTTAGGAACGGGGGTTCAGTACTTC. Full variable domain (missing parts from reference TRBV7-9 and TRBJ2-4): DTGVSQNPRHKITKRGQNVTFRCDPISEHNRLYWYRQTLGQGPEFLTYFQNEAQLEKSRLLSDRFSAERPKGSFSTLEIQRTEQGDSAMYLCASSLGTGVQYFGAGTRLSVL.

Worth noting for this clone: A read error is possible here, since a much larger clone lies one base away. This sequence joins TRBV6-1 and TRBJ2-7; D gene uncertain. From germline, CDR1 is MNHNS and CDR2 SASEGT. The CDR3 contains 11 residues. The V end lost 2 bases, the J end lost 7 bases, and 6 bases lay between the germline ends. CDR3 bases: TGTGCCAGCAGTGAATGGGAAGAGCAGTACTTC. Its protein is CASSEWEEQYF.

This clone is a singleton in its sample. The V call is TRBV7-9, the J call TRBJ2-2; D is unresolved. The CDR3 covers 16 residues. Per germline, CDR1 SEHNR and CDR2 FQNEAQ (reference sequence). V lost 5 bases to trimming and J lost 6 bases, with 19 bases between them. CDR3 DNA: TGTGCCAGCAGCCAAAGTGGCTTGGTCGGCGCCGGGGAGCTGTTTTTT. This codes for CASSQSGLVGAGELFF.

V gene TRBV4-1 combines with J gene TRBJ2-1; TRBD2 is a possible D gene (5 bases). CDR1 MGHRA and CDR2 YSYEKL come from the germline V gene. The germline V and J ends were trimmed by 4 bases and 5 bases, with 15 bases remaining between them. The CDR3 runs 15 residues. In DNA, the CDR3 is TGCGCCAGCAGCCGACTAACTCTAGGAAACAATGAGCAGTTCTTC. This gives the protein CASSRLTLGNNEQFF.

This sequence joins TRBV28 and TRBJ2-7; no firm D call. The CDR3 totals 12 residues. Germline V CDR1 and CDR2: MDHEN, SYDVKM. V gave up 6 bases and J gave up 0 bases, with 6 bases separating them. CDR3 nucleotide sequence: TGTGCCAGCAGCGGCGTCTCCTACGAGCAGTACTTC. Protein sequence: CASSGVSYEQYF.

The chain employs TRBV5-1 and TRBJ2-3, with TRBD2 matching 8 bases. The germline CDR1 and CDR2 sequences are SGHRS and YFSETQ. This CDR3 region has 17 residues. The trim removed 0 bases at V and 0 bases at J, leaving 6 bases unmatched. This CDR3 reads CASSLGYGRGSTDTQYF. CDR3 nucleotide sequence: TGCGCCAGCAGCTTGGGTTACGGGAGGGGGAGCACAGATACGCAGTATTTT.

Notes on this clone: Other DNA variants within this sample encode the same CDR3. J is TRBJ2-1 and V is TRBV5-1; D call uncertain. V was trimmed by 4 bases and J by 5 bases, leaving 4 bases between them. This CDR3 is built from 11 residues. Germline CDR1 SGHRS, CDR2 YFSETQ. CDR3 sequence: CASSPNNEQFF. CDR3 sequence (DNA): TGCGCCAGCAGCCCCAACAATGAGCAGTTCTTC.